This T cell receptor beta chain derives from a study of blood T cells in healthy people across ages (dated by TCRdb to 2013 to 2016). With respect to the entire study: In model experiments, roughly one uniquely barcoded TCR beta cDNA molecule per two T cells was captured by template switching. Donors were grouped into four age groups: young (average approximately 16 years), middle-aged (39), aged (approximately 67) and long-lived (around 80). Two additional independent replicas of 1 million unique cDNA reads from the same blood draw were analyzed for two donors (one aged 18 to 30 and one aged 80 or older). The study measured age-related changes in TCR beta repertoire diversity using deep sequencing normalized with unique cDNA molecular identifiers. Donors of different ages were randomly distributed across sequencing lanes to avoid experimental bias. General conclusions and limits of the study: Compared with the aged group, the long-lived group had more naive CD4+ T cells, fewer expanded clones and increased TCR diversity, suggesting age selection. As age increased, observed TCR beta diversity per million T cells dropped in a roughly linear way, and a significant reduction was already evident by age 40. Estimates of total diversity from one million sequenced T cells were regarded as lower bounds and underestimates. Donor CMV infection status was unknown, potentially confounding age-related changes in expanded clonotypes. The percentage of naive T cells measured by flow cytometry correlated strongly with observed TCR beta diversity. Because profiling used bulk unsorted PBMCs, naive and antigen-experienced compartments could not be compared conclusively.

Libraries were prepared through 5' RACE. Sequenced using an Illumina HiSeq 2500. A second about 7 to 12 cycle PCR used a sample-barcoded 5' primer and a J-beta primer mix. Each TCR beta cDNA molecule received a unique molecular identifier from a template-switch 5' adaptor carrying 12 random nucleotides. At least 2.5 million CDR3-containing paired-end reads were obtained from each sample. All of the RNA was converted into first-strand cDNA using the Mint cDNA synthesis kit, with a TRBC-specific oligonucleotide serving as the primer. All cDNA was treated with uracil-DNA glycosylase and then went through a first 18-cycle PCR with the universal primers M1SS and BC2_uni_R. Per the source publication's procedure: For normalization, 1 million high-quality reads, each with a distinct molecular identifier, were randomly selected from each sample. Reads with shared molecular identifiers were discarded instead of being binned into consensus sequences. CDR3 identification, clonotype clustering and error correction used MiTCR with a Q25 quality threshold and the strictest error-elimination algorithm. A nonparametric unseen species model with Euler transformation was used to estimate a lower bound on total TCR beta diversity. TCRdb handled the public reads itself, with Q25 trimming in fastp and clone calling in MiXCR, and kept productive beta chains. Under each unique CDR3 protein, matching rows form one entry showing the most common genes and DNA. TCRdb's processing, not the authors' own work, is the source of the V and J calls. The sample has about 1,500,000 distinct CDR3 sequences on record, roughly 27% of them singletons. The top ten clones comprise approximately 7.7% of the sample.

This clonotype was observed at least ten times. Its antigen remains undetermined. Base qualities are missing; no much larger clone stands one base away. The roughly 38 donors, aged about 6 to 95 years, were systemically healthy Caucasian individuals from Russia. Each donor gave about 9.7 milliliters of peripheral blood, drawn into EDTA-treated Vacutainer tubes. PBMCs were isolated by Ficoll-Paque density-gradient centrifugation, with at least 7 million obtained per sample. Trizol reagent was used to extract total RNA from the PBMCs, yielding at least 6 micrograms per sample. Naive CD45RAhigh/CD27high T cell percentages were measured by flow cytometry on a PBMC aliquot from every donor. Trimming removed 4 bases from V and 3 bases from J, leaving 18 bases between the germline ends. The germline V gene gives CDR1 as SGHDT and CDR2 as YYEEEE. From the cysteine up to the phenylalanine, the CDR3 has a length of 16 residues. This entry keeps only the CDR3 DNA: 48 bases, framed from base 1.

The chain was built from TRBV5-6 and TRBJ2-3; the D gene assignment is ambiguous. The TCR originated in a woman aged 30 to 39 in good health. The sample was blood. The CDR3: CASSRPGSARTDTQYF. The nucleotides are TGTGCCAGCAGCAGACCCGGGTCCGCCAGGACAGATACGCAGTATTTT.